These 16 T cell receptor beta chains came from one sample sequenced in a study of blood T cell repertoires in COVID-19 (dated by TCRdb to 2018 to 2021). The method was the immunoSEQ multiplex PCR assay. This immuneACCESS table, as held by TCRdb, lists in-frame sequences with V and J called but not all clones. Of the missing ones, under half trace to an unresolved V gene in checked studies; the others have no known cause. Here the sample has 81,000 or so clones; about 82% occur a single time. The biggest ten clones account for 7.5% to 9.5% of the sample. The material sequenced was peripheral blood. These receptors were obtained from a man aged 50-60 years with active COVID-19.

This clone was counted a single time. The gene calls are TRBV5-1 and TRBJ2-5; 8 nucleotides match TRBD2. This CDR3 region has 14 residues. Per germline, CDR1 SGHRS and CDR2 YFSETQ. The V and J ends lost 4 bases and 1 base, in that order; junction bases with no gene match: 3. The CDR3 DNA reads as TGCGCCAGCAGCCCGGGGACTAGCCAAGAGACCCAGTACTTC. Amino acids: CASSPGTSQETQYF. Full variable domain (rest looked up from reference TRBV5-1 and TRBJ2-5): KAGVTQTPRYLIKTRGQQVTLSCSPISGHRSVSWYQQTPGQGLQFLFEYFSETQRNKGNFPGRFSGRQFSNSRSEMNVSTLELGDSALYLCASSPGTSQETQYFGPGTRLLVL.

The J gene is TRBJ1-5, the V gene TRBV19; 8 bases match TRBD1. CDR3 length: 15 amino acids. V gave up 6 bases and J gave up 2 bases; unmatched junction bases: 6. Germline V lookup: CDR1 LNHDA, CDR2 SQIVND (reference sequence). The CDR3 DNA follows: TGTGCCAGTAGGGACGGACAGGGAGGCAATCAGCCCCAGCATTTT. Translation gives CASRDGQGGNQPQHF.

Comment on this clone: A junction boundary mismatches the germline segment, possibly from a read error. CDR3 sequence (DNA): TGTGCCAGCAGCTTAGCGGGAGGGAACCCCGGGGAGCTGTTTTTT. Amino acids: CASSLAGGNPGELFF. The chain combines TRBV7-3 with TRBJ2-2, with 9 positions matching TRBD2. The CDR3 covers 15 residues. Germline loops: CDR1 SGHTA, CDR2 FQGTGA.

The V call is TRBV4-1, the J call TRBJ1-2; D possibly corresponds to TRBD1 (6 bases). Per the germline V gene, CDR1 is MGHRA and CDR2 is YSYEKL. V was shortened by 0 bases and J by 7 bases, with 18 bases between the two germline ends. The CDR3 loop spans 16 amino acids. CDR3 in DNA: TGCGCCAGCAGCCAAGATTCCAACAGGGTAGGGAGTGGCTACACCTTC. Its translation: CASSQDSNRVGSGYTF.

The gene calls are TRBV5-1 and TRBJ2-1; 7 positions agree with TRBD1. In germline, CDR1 is SGHRS, CDR2 YFSETQ. V was clipped by 0 bases and J by 5 bases; unmatched bases: 5. The CDR3 length is 15 residues. The chain's CDR3 is CASSLVPGGHNEQFF. The DNA of the CDR3 is TGCGCCAGCAGCTTGGTTCCAGGGGGACACAATGAGCAGTTCTTC. Filled out from reference TRBV5-1 and TRBJ2-1, the complete variable domain reads KAGVTQTPRYLIKTRGQQVTLSCSPISGHRSVSWYQQTPGQGLQFLFEYFSETQRNKGNFPGRFSGRQFSNSRSEMNVSTLELGDSALYLCASSLVPGGHNEQFFGPGTRLTVL.

Remarks on this clone: One end of the junction does not line up with germline, which may come from a read error. The gene calls are TRBV7-7 and TRBJ1-1; TRBD1 is a possible D gene (6 bases). Germline V gene sequence: CDR1 SSHAT, CDR2 FNYEAQ (reference sequence). The CDR3 is 13 amino acids. CDR3 protein: CASSSTTGTEAFF. The CDR3 region has the DNA TGTGCTAGCAGCTCCACGACAGGCACTGAAGCTTTCTTT.

This clone appeared a few times. The chain uses TRBV4-3 and TRBJ1-6; D is unclear. Germline V CDR1 and CDR2: LGHNA, YSLEER. The CDR3 is 13 residues long. V lost 5 bases to trimming and J lost 7 bases, with 9 bases between them. CDR3 in amino acids: CASSKHWNSPLHF. In DNA, the CDR3 is TGCGCCAGCAGCAAGCACTGGAATTCACCCCTCCACTTT.

This chain uses TRBV9 with TRBJ2-3; TRBD2 matches 7 bases. V was pared by 4 bases and J by 4 bases, with 12 bases of the junction left unmatched. The CDR3 is 16 amino acids. Germline values: CDR1 SGDLS, CDR2 YYNGEE. The CDR3 sequence: CASSPPGGGPPDTQYF. The CDR3 nucleotides are TGTGCCAGCAGCCCTCCGGGGGGAGGGCCGCCAGATACGCAGTATTTT.

This clone was seen once. This sequence joins TRBV18 and TRBJ2-7; 9 bases align to TRBD1. CDR1 KGHSH and CDR2 LQKENI come from the germline V gene. The CDR3 contains 14 residues. J gave up 7 bases and V 2 bases, and 6 bases lay outside the gene matches. The CDR3 region has the DNA TGTGCCAGCTCACCATCTGGACAGGGGAGGGAGCAGTACTTC. Amino acids: CASSPSGQGREQYF.

The chain is built from TRBV6-2 or TRBV6-3 and TRBJ1-2; D is unclear. The CDR3 loop spans 13 amino acids. Per the germline V gene, CDR1 is MNHEY and CDR2 is SVGEGT. V lost 5 bases to trimming and J lost 2 bases, with 9 bases between them. CDR3 protein: CASSDQANYGYTF. CDR3 in DNA: TGTGCCAGCAGTGACCAGGCGAACTATGGCTACACCTTC.

This clone was seen once. V and J are TRBV6-6 and TRBJ1-2; 7 positions agree with TRBD1. CDR3 length: 15 residues. The V and J ends lost 2 bases and 4 bases, in that order; junction bases with no gene match: 7. Germline CDR1 is MNHNY and CDR2 is SVGAGI (reference sequence). The CDR3 DNA is TGTGCCAGCAGTTACCAGGACAGGACACCCTATGGCTACACCTTC. Translating gives CASSYQDRTPYGYTF.

The rearrangement links TRBV5-1 to TRBJ2-3, with TRBD2 matching over 9 bases. J was trimmed by 0 bases and V by 3 bases; bases with no gene match: 8. In germline, CDR1 is SGHRS, CDR2 YFSETQ. The CDR3 contains 17 residues. CDR3 DNA sequence: TGCGCCAGCAGCTCCACCAGGACTAGCGCAAGCACAGATACGCAGTATTTT. Translating it yields CASSSTRTSASTDTQYF. Full variable domain (missing parts from reference TRBV5-1 and TRBJ2-3): KAGVTQTPRYLIKTRGQQVTLSCSPISGHRSVSWYQQTPGQGLQFLFEYFSETQRNKGNFPGRFSGRQFSNSRSEMNVSTLELGDSALYLCASSSTRTSASTDTQYFGPGTRLTVL.

The chain carries TRBV28 and TRBJ1-5; 11 bases map to TRBD1. V lost 6 bases to trimming and J lost 5 bases; unmatched junction nucleotides: 9. CDR1 and CDR2 (germline): MDHEN, SYDVKM. The CDR3 has 16 residues. The CDR3 DNA is TGTGCCAGCAGACGGGACAGGGGGATATTGGATCAGCCCCAGCATTTT. It yields the protein CASRRDRGILDQPQHF.

The CDR3 nucleotides are TGTGCCAGCCCATTGAATGGTGAGTTGGGGCATCAAGAGACCCAGTACTTC. This translates into CASPLNGELGHQETQYF. This chain joins TRBV3-1 (or the pseudogene TRBV3-2) and TRBJ2-5; perhaps TRBD1 as D (5 bases). Between the trimmed V and J ends, which lost 8 bases and 2 bases, there was a span of 24 bases. The CDR3 is 17 amino acids. CDR1 is LGHDT and CDR2 is YNNKEL in the germline V gene (reference sequence).

The chain uses TRBV6-4 and TRBJ1-1; D may be TRBD1 (6 bases). V was cut by 6 bases and J by 1 base, with 12 bases left in between. Germline V gene sequence: CDR1 MRHNA, CDR2 SNTAGT. This CDR3 has 14 amino acids. CDR3 residues: CASRGDRRNTEAFF. The CDR3 DNA reads TGTGCCAGCAGGGGAGACAGGCGGAACACTGAAGCTTTCTTT.

This clone appeared once. This chain links TRBV27 with TRBJ2-7, with no clear D. Trimming stripped 5 bases from V and 0 bases from J, with 8 bases between. The CDR3 is 13 amino acids. Germline V lookup: CDR1 MNHEY, CDR2 SMNVEV (reference sequence). The CDR3 region is CASSPLSSYEQYF. The CDR3 DNA follows: TGTGCCAGCAGTCCCCTGAGCTCCTACGAGCAGTACTTC.